This TCR beta chain was recovered during a study of blood T cell repertoires in COVID-19. Study overall: COVID-19 samples from acute and convalescent phases originated in the United States, Italy and Spain. T cells, B-cell-depleted T cells, or PBMCs provided the cDNA or gDNA that served as material.

Deletions cut 0 bases from V and 1 base from J, with 10 bases between. CDR1 MNHEY and CDR2 SVGEGT come from the germline V gene. CDR3 length equals 16 residues. Under the authors' procedure: Amplification with reference gene primers provided the estimates of nucleated cell counts. Clones were sequenced by immunoSEQ multiplex PCR, and TCRdb holds only the in-frame ones, with some missing. Clone size and V and J calls were adopted from that table, with D and trimming inferred from the DNA. The table records 150,000 to 200,000 clones, approximately 90% of them present only once. The material sequenced was peripheral blood. The receptor's source is a human donor in a cohort sampled during active COVID-19. This chain joins TRBV6-2 or TRBV6-3 and TRBJ1-5; D is unresolved. The CDR3 loop reads CASSYSRAASNQPQHF. CDR3 DNA sequence: TGTGCCAGCAGTTACTCGAGGGCAGCCAGCAATCAGCCCCAGCATTTT.